This passage covers 26 T cell receptor beta chains from one sample sequenced in a study of shared clonotypes between healthy human individuals. Produced via immunoSEQ multiplex PCR; TCRdb's table is partial and in-frame only. This sample yields under 1,900,000 clones, of which around 98.5% are seen a single time; over 0.3% belongs to the top ten. Sequencing input: naive CD4+ T cells sorted from blood. The subset denotes: CD45RA+ positively selected. These TCRs come from a man aged 30 to 45 in good health.

The chain recombines TRBV11-1 with TRBJ2-7; 7 bases agree with TRBD1. This CDR3 comprises 14 residues. Trimming cost V 5 bases and J 9 bases; bases outside gene matches: 13. The germline V gene has CDR1 SGHAT and CDR2 FQDESV (reference sequence). The CDR3 loop is CASSPTDRNFRQYF. The CDR3 region has the DNA TGTGCCAGCAGCCCCACGGACAGGAACTTTCGGCAGTACTTC.

The V and J genes are TRBV5-1 and TRBJ1-1; the D gene is possibly TRBD1 (6 bases). CDR1 and CDR2 from the germline V gene are SGHRS and YFSETQ. This CDR3 comprises 15 residues. With 0 bases removed from V and 6 bases from J, the gap between germline ends came to 15 bases. The CDR3 bases are TGCGCCAGCAGCTTGGCGCCGGGGGCTATCCCTGAAGCTTTCTTT. It specifies CASSLAPGAIPEAFF.

The V and J genes are TRBV5-5 and TRBJ2-2; tentative D call: TRBD2 (7 bases). Trimming left V 4 bases short and J 0 bases short, with 16 bases between. This CDR3 contains 17 residues. Germline CDR1 SGHKS, CDR2 YYEKEE (reference sequence). The CDR3: CASSKKGGTTNTGELFF. The DNA of the CDR3 is TGTGCCAGCAGCAAGAAGGGGGGGACTACGAACACCGGGGAGCTGTTTTTT.

This clone was recorded only once. The chain joins TRBV6-6 to TRBJ2-1; D is unclear. Trimming shortened V by 4 bases and J by 9 bases, and 7 bases separated the two germline ends. The CDR3 extends over 11 amino acids. Germline assignment: CDR1 MNHNY and CDR2 SVGAGI (reference sequence). CDR3 sequence: CASSSYGEQFF. CDR3 DNA sequence: TGTGCCAGCAGTTCTTATGGTGAGCAGTTCTTC.

The rearrangement joins TRBV19 to TRBJ2-3, with D possibly TRBD1 on 5 matching bases. Germline V gives CDR1 LNHDA, CDR2 SQIVND (reference sequence). This CDR3 spans 14 amino acids. The V end was cut by 4 bases, the J end by 2 bases, with 10 bases between. The CDR3 nucleotides read TGTGCCAGTAGTAATCAGGGTGACACAGATACGCAGTATTTT. Translation gives CASSNQGDTDTQYF. Variable domain in full (rest from reference TRBV19 and TRBJ2-3): DGGITQSPKYLFRKEGQNVTLSCEQNLNHDAMYWYRQDPGQGLRLIYYSQIVNDFQKGDIAEGYSVSREKKESFPLTVTSAQKNPTAFYLCASSNQGDTDTQYFGPGTRLTVL.

This chain joins TRBV11-2 and TRBJ2-5, with a possible D match to TRBD1 (5 bases). The germline CDR1 and CDR2 sequences are SGHAT and FQNNGV. Trimming shortened V by 4 bases and J by 4 bases, and 13 bases separated the two germline ends. CDR3 length: 14 amino acids. Here the CDR3 DNA reads TGTGCCAGCAGCTCCCGACAGACTTCAGAGACCCAGTACTTC. This codes for CASSSRQTSETQYF.

CDR3 in DNA: TGTGCCATCAGTGACGCTCGACTAGCGGGAGACAATGAGCAGTTCTTC. It yields the protein CAISDARLAGDNEQFF. J is TRBJ2-1 and V is TRBV10-3; TRBD2 matches at 12 bases. The germline gives CDR1 ENHRY, CDR2 SYGVKD. V gave up 3 bases and J gave up 5 bases; unmatched junction bases: 5. This CDR3 contains 16 residues.

The V and J genes are TRBV5-1 and TRBJ1-1; D perhaps matches TRBD1 (5 bases). V was cut by 2 bases and J by 0 bases, with 8 bases left in between. The germline V gene has CDR1 SGHRS and CDR2 YFSETQ. The CDR3 is made up of 14 amino acids. The CDR3 loop reads CASSFTGMNTEAFF. DNA of the CDR3: TGCGCCAGCAGCTTCACAGGAATGAACACTGAAGCTTTCTTT. Combining the CDR3 with reference TRBV5-1 and TRBJ1-1 gives the whole variable domain KAGVTQTPRYLIKTRGQQVTLSCSPISGHRSVSWYQQTPGQGLQFLFEYFSETQRNKGNFPGRFSGRQFSNSRSEMNVSTLELGDSALYLCASSFTGMNTEAFFGQGTRLTVV.

This rearrangement joins TRBV20-1 to TRBJ2-1, with no clear D. In germline, CDR1 is DFQATT, CDR2 SNEGSKA (reference sequence). The CDR3 consists of 10 residues. Deletions cut 4 bases from V and 5 bases from J, with 3 bases between. This chain's CDR3 is CSAKDNEQFF. CDR3 DNA: TGCAGTGCTAAGGACAATGAGCAGTTCTTC.

About this clone: Additional DNA sequences in this sample encode the identical CDR3. The gene calls are TRBV20-1 and TRBJ2-1; D call uncertain. The V end was cut by 1 base, the J end by 6 bases, with 4 bases between. Germline CDR1 is DFQATT and CDR2 is SNEGSKA (reference sequence). CDR3 length: 11 amino acids. The CDR3 DNA follows: TGCAGTGCTAGAGGTGGCAATGAGCAGTTCTTC. Amino acid sequence: CSARGGNEQFF.

The CDR3 DNA reads TGTGCCAGCGCATCCACGGGGTCGTCAAGCTACGAGCAGTACTTC. Translated: CASASTGSSSYEQYF. The rearrangement joins TRBV5-6 to TRBJ2-7; tentative D call: TRBD2 (5 bases). The CDR3 spans 15 residues. Trimming left V 7 bases short and J 3 bases short, with 20 bases between. The germline V gene has CDR1 SGHDT and CDR2 YYEEEE.

J is TRBJ2-3 and V is TRBV5-1; TRBD2 matches 9 bases. Trimming took 2 bases from V and 0 from J; bases not matched to a gene: 13. CDR1 is SGHRS, CDR2 YFSETQ, per germline. The CDR3 contains 19 residues. CDR3 sequence: CASSFWTSDISPSTDTQYF. In nucleotides, the CDR3 is TGCGCCAGCAGCTTTTGGACTAGCGACATCAGCCCCAGCACAGATACGCAGTATTTT. The full variable domain, completed using reference TRBV5-1 and TRBJ2-3, is KAGVTQTPRYLIKTRGQQVTLSCSPISGHRSVSWYQQTPGQGLQFLFEYFSETQRNKGNFPGRFSGRQFSNSRSEMNVSTLELGDSALYLCASSFWTSDISPSTDTQYFGPGTRLTVL.

The chain combines TRBV28 with TRBJ1-4, with 9 nucleotides matching TRBD1. J lost 11 bases, V lost 5 bases, and 18 bases had no gene match. CDR1 and CDR2 from the germline V gene are MDHEN and SYDVKM. The CDR3 consists of 17 residues. DNA for the CDR3: TGTGCCAGCAGTGACCCCCGGGACAGGGCCCGTAGGGGGAAACTGTTTTTT. Its protein product is CASSDPRDRARRGKLFF.

The chain employs TRBV7-3 and TRBJ1-3, with unresolved D. The germline V and J ends were trimmed by 6 bases and 4 bases, with 13 bases remaining between them. CDR3 length equals 14 residues. Germline CDR1 and CDR2: SGHTA and FQGTGA. The CDR3, as DNA: TGTGCCAGCAGTCCCAAACCTCCCGGAAACACCATATATTTT. This codes for CASSPKPPGNTIYF.

The V and J genes are TRBV5-3 and TRBJ2-2; 9 bases align to TRBD2. TRBV5-3 counts as an open reading frame of uncertain function. This CDR3 is 17 amino acids long. Trimming removed 4 bases from V and 6 bases from J; junction bases left unmatched: 13. The CDR3 protein is CARSAAGTSWVPGELFF. For the CDR3, the DNA is TGTGCCAGAAGCGCAGCCGGGACTAGCTGGGTTCCCGGGGAGCTGTTTTTT.

As concerns this clone: At the DNA level, this CDR3 is encoded by other sequences in the same sample as well. The chain has TRBV25-1 and TRBJ2-7; possible D gene TRBD2, 6 bases. The CDR3 spans 13 residues. Trimming shortened V by 4 bases and J by 0 bases, and 7 bases separated the two germline ends. In germline, CDR1 is MGHDK, CDR2 SYGVNS. CDR3 DNA: TGTGCCAGCAGTGCCGGGGGCTCCTACGAGCAGTACTTC. This encodes CASSAGGSYEQYF.

This clone was recorded only once. The chain combines TRBV9 with TRBJ2-1; D may correspond to TRBD1 or TRBD2 (5 bases each). V was clipped by 3 bases and J by 7 bases, with 17 bases between them. CDR1 is SGDLS and CDR2 is YYNGEE in the germline V gene. The CDR3 loop spans 15 amino acids. The CDR3 loop reads CASSALAWGTNEQFF. The CDR3 DNA follows: TGTGCCAGCAGCGCCCTAGCATGGGGGACGAATGAGCAGTTCTTC.

This chain uses TRBV5-6 with TRBJ2-5; the match to TRBD1 covers 8 bases. The CDR3 extends over 14 amino acids. The junction had 4 bases not matched to a gene; V was cut back by 4 bases and J by 2 bases. Germline-derived CDR1 and CDR2 are SGHDT and YYEEEE. CDR3 nucleotide sequence: TGTGCCAGCAGCAGAGACAGGGGACAAGAGACCCAGTACTTC. Protein: CASSRDRGQETQYF.

This clone was picked up one time. V is TRBV2 and J is TRBJ2-5; 12 bases line up with TRBD2. The CDR3 contains 17 residues. The germline V gene encodes CDR1 SNHLY and CDR2 FYNNEI. The V gene end was trimmed by 1 base and the J gene end by 0 bases; junction bases not matched to a gene: 3. For the CDR3, the DNA is TGTGCCAGCAGTGAAGATGGACTAGCGGGATACCAAGAGACCCAGTACTTC. Translation gives CASSEDGLAGYQETQYF. Full variable domain (missing parts from reference TRBV2 and TRBJ2-5): EPEVTQTPSHQVTQMGQEVILRCVPISNHLYFYWYRQILGQKVEFLVSFYNNEISEKSEIFDDQFSVERPDGSNFTLKIRSTKLEDSAMYFCASSEDGLAGYQETQYFGPGTRLLVL.

J is TRBJ1-1 and V is TRBV11-3, with a weak D call TRBD1 (5 bases). The germline V gene encodes CDR1 SGHNT and CDR2 YENEEA. There are 14 residues in the CDR3. Trimming shortened V by 5 bases and J by 5 bases, and 15 bases separated the two germline ends. The CDR3 sequence is CASSPGRGLTEAFF. The CDR3 DNA reads as TGTGCCAGCAGCCCAGGAAGGGGATTGACTGAAGCTTTCTTT.

As to this clone: An end of the junction differs from the germline gene, which may be a read error. Other DNA sequences in this specimen translate into the identical CDR3. The chain has TRBV7-9 and TRBJ2-7, with 8 bases fitting TRBD2. This CDR3 region has 13 residues. CDR1 and CDR2 from the germline V gene are SEHNR and FQNEAQ (reference sequence). CDR3 residues: CASTLAGSYEQYF. CDR3 in DNA: TGTGCCAGCACCTTAGCGGGAAGCTACGAGCAGTACTTC.

The chain combines TRBV2 with TRBJ2-6; D ambiguous. The ends were cut back, 7 bases at V and 0 bases at J, with 7 bases in the middle. Germline V lookup: CDR1 SNHLY, CDR2 FYNNEI. The CDR3 is made up of 14 amino acids. The CDR3 bases are TGTGCCAGCACCGGCGACTCTGGGGCCAACGTCCTGACTTTC. Translation gives CASTGDSGANVLTF.

The chain carries TRBV5-1 and TRBJ2-5, with D perhaps given as TRBD1 or TRBD2 (5 bases each). Looked up from germline, CDR1 is SGHRS and CDR2 is YFSETQ. The CDR3 has 13 residues. Trimming took 1 base from V and 4 from J, leaving 8 bases between them. In DNA, the CDR3 is TGCGCCAGCAGCTTGCCGGGACGAGAGACCCAGTACTTC. Protein product: CASSLPGRETQYF.

J is TRBJ2-1 and V is TRBV5-1; 8 bases align to TRBD1. Germline V gene lookup returns CDR1 SGHRS and CDR2 YFSETQ. V was clipped by 4 bases and J by 7 bases; unmatched bases: 7. The length of the CDR3 is 14 residues. As DNA, the CDR3 is TGCGCCAGCAGCCGGACAGGGCTCTCTAATGAGCAGTTCTTC. This sequence encodes CASSRTGLSNEQFF. The full variable domain, with the rest looked up from reference TRBV5-1 and TRBJ2-1, is KAGVTQTPRYLIKTRGQQVTLSCSPISGHRSVSWYQQTPGQGLQFLFEYFSETQRNKGNFPGRFSGRQFSNSRSEMNVSTLELGDSALYLCASSRTGLSNEQFFGPGTRLTVL.

V gene TRBV6-6 combines with J gene TRBJ1-2; D gene uncertain. Trimming pared 2 bases from V and 0 bases from J, leaving 10 bases between. Germline V gives CDR1 MNHNY, CDR2 SVGAGI (reference sequence). The CDR3 spans 15 residues. In nucleotides, the CDR3 is TGTGCCAGCAGTTACGGGTCAGAAGCTAACTATGGCTACACCTTC. Encoded protein: CASSYGSEANYGYTF.

The chain uses TRBV5-1 and TRBJ1-5; D is possibly TRBD1 (5 bases). Germline-derived CDR1 and CDR2 are SGHRS and YFSETQ. The V and J ends lost 8 bases and 5 bases respectively, with 20 bases between them. CDR3 size: 15 residues. The CDR3 DNA follows: TGCGCCAGTAAGCCGGTACCAGGGTCGGATCAGCCCCAGCATTTT. This sequence encodes CASKPVPGSDQPQHF.